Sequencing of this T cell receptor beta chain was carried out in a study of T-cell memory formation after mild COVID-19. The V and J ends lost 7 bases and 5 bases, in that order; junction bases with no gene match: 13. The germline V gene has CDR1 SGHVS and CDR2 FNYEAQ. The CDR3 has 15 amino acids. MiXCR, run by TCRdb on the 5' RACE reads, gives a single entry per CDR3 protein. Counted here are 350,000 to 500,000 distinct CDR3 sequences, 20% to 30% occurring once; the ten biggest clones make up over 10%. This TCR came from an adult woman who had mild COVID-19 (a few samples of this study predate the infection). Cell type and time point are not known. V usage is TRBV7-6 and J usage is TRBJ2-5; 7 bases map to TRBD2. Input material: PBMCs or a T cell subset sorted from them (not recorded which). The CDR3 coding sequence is TGTGCCAGCACCCTTGGCGGGAGTGTTGGGGAGACCCAGTACTTC. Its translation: CASTLGGSVGETQYF. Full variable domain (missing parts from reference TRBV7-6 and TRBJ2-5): GAGVSQSPRYKVTKRGQDVALRCDPISGHVSLYWYRQALGQGPEFLTYFNYEAQQDKSGLPNDRFSAERPEGSISTLTIQRTEQRDSAMYRCASTLGGSVGETQYFGPGTRLLVL.